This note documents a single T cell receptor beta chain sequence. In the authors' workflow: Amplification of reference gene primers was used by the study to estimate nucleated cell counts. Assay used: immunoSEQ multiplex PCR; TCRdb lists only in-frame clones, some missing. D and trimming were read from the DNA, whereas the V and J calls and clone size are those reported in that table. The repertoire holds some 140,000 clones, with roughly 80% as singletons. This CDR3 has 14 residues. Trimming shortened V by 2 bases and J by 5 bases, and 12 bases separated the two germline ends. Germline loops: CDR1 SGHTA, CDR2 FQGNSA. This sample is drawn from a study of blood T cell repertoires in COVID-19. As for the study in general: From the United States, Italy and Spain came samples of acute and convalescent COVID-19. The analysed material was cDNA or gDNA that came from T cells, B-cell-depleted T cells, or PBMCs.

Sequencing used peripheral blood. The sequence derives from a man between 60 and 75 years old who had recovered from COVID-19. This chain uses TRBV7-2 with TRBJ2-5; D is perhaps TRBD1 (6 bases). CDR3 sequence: CASSLQGSGETQYF. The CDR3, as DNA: TGTGCCAGCAGCTTACAGGGGTCTGGGGAGACCCAGTACTTC. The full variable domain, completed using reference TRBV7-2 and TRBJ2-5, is GAGVSQSPSNKVTEKGKDVELRCDPISGHTALYWYRQSLGQGLEFLIYFQGNSAPDKSGLPSDRFSAERTGGSVSTLTIQRTQQEDSAVYLCASSLQGSGETQYFGPGTRLLVL.